This T cell receptor beta chain was sequenced for a study of blood T cells in healthy people across ages. The use of a sample-barcoded 5' primer and a J-beta primer mix characterized a second PCR of roughly 6 to 11 cycles. One entry per CDR3 protein, called by TCRdb with MiXCR from the 5' RACE reads. The data hold some 800,000 distinct CDR3 sequences, with around 43% observed a single time. Study results and limitations: The diversity estimates, figures obtained from one million T cells, were considered underestimates.

The CDR3 is 14 residues long. Germline V gene lookup returns CDR1 SGHTA and CDR2 FQGNSA. The germline V and J ends were trimmed by 8 bases and 4 bases, with 18 bases remaining between them. Of note for this clonotype: Its cognate antigen is unknown.

This chain connects TRBV7-2 to TRBJ2-7; D perhaps matches TRBD1 (5 bases). The TCR originated in a man aged 60-69 years in good health. Sequenced input: blood. CDR3 sequence reads: CASRPPDSLYEQYF. In DNA form, the CDR3 reads TGTGCCAGCCGCCCACCCGACAGTTTGTACGAGCAGTACTTC.